Sequencing of this T cell receptor (beta chain) was carried out in a study of CD8 T cells in ankylosing spondylitis. Notes on the study in general: Some motif variants were previously reported in reactive arthritis synovial fluid and blood.

In TCRdb, the 5' RACE reads were re-called with MiXCR into one record per CDR3 protein. Among approximately 300,000 distinct CDR3 sequences listed, around 20% were seen once. V lost 6 bases to trimming and J lost 1 base, with 12 bases between them. This CDR3 has 14 residues. The germline V gene has CDR1 KGHSH and CDR2 LQKENI. As for this clonotype: Its matching antigen is unknown.

V is TRBV18 and J is TRBJ1-1; D is undetermined. The sequenced material came from blood, either unsorted or a sorted T cell fraction (not recorded which). This sequence was found in a female donor with ankylosing spondylitis or in good health (not recorded which). The CDR3 DNA reads TGTGCCAGCTCCACACGGTCTTCGAACACTGAAGCTTTCTTT. Its protein is CASSTRSSNTEAFF.